Below, 12 T cell receptor beta chains from the same sample are listed, as sequenced in a study of post-analysis software for immune sequencing data. Their target antigens are unknown. Whole-study results and caveats: Four or five TRBV segments were more frequent in patients than controls; TRBV5-6, TRBV5-1 and TRBV20-1 belonged to this group.

Unique molecular identifiers tagged the TCR beta cDNA libraries. One entry per CDR3 protein results from TCRdb running MiXCR on the PCR reads. Of hundreds of thousands of distinct CDR3 sequences listed, approximately 60% are singletons. Sequencing was performed on blood. These receptors all stem from a girl aged 2 to 10 with multiple sclerosis.

The gene calls are TRBV2 and TRBJ2-1; 8 bases are shared with TRBD2. Trimming took 7 bases from V and 5 from J; bases not matched to a gene: 7. The germline gives CDR1 SNHLY, CDR2 FYNNEI. The CDR3 has 14 amino acids. DNA for the CDR3: TGTGCCAGCAAGGGTCTAGCGGGTCACAATGAGCAGTTCTTC. This codes for CASKGLAGHNEQFF.

In its sample, this clonotype was seen a few times. This chain connects TRBV3-1 to TRBJ2-5; tentative D call: TRBD1 (6 bases). The germline V gene has CDR1 LGHDT and CDR2 YNNKEL (reference sequence). CDR3 length: 17 amino acids. The V gene lost 0 bases and the J gene lost 3 bases, with 17 bases spanning the gap. The DNA of the CDR3 is TGTGCCAGCAGCCAAGAGATAGGGGGTGGGGTAGAAGAGACCCAGTACTTC. Amino acid sequence: CASSQEIGGGVEETQYF.

V is TRBV20-1 and J is TRBJ1-5; D is perhaps TRBD1 (5 bases). CDR1 DFQATT and CDR2 SNEGSKA come from the germline V gene (reference sequence). Trimming cost V 3 bases and J 1 base, with 13 bases left between them. The CDR3 is 15 residues long. The CDR3 DNA follows: TGCAGTGCTAGTCTACAGGTTGGCAGCAATCAGCCCCAGCATTTT. It specifies CSASLQVGSNQPQHF.

V and J are TRBV7-2 and TRBJ2-2, with 7 nucleotides matching TRBD2. Germline loops: CDR1 SGHTA, CDR2 FQGNSA. CDR3 size: 15 residues. The ends lost 0 bases at V and 7 bases at J; junction bases unmatched: 5. CDR3 DNA sequence: TGTGCCAGCAGCTTAGCGGGAGGGGCGGTCGGGGAGCTGTTTTTT. Translated: CASSLAGGAVGELFF.

The V call is TRBV20-1, the J call TRBJ2-4, with D perhaps being TRBD1 or TRBD2 (5 bases each). The CDR3 runs 14 residues. V was shortened by 3 bases and J by 7 bases, with 16 bases between the two germline ends. Germline CDR1 and CDR2: DFQATT and SNEGSKA (reference sequence). The CDR3 sequence: CSASGPGTSNIQYF. CDR3 DNA sequence: TGCAGTGCTAGTGGGCCAGGGACCTCGAACATTCAGTACTTC.

This clonotype was observed a handful of times. The chain joins TRBV6-1 to TRBJ2-7; no clear D gene. Germline V gene lookup returns CDR1 MNHNS and CDR2 SASEGT. CDR3 length equals 11 residues. V dropped 3 bases and J dropped 4 bases, with 4 bases sitting between them. DNA for the CDR3: TGTGCCAGCAGTGACATTTACGAGCAGTACTTC. Encoded protein: CASSDIYEQYF.

CDR3 loop: CATSDERHTDTQYF. CDR3 bases: TGTGCCACCAGTGATGAGAGACACACAGATACGCAGTATTTT. The chain employs TRBV24-1 and TRBJ2-3; D is uncertain. The length of the CDR3 is 14 residues. V was pared by 3 bases and J by 2 bases, with 8 bases between. The germline CDR1 and CDR2 sequences are KGHDR and SFDVKD.

The gene calls are TRBV11-2 and TRBJ2-1, with TRBD1 matching over 9 bases. With 2 bases clipped from V and 8 bases from J, the junction kept 7 bases outside the gene matches. CDR1 and CDR2 from the germline V gene are SGHAT and FQNNGV. The CDR3 is made up of 15 amino acids. The CDR3: CASSLPRDRVYEQFF. The CDR3 DNA reads as TGTGCCAGCAGCTTACCCCGGGACAGGGTCTATGAGCAGTTCTTC.

V gene TRBV4-2 combines with J gene TRBJ2-5, with 7 bases fitting TRBD2. Germline V gives CDR1 LGHNA, CDR2 YNFKEQ. V gave up 11 bases and J gave up 1 base; unmatched junction bases: 13. This CDR3 region has 15 residues. CDR3 sequence: CAPTWGGASQETQYF. The DNA of the CDR3 is TGTGCCCCTACCTGGGGGGGAGCCTCCCAAGAGACCCAGTACTTC.

This clonotype appeared a few times. This chain's CDR3 is CSARTALADSYNEQFF. The DNA of the CDR3 is TGCAGTGCTAGGACTGCGCTAGCTGACTCCTACAATGAGCAGTTCTTC. The gene calls are TRBV20-1 and TRBJ2-1, with D perhaps matching TRBD2 (5 bases). The V end lost 3 bases, the J end lost 0 bases, and 15 bases lay between the germline ends. CDR1 DFQATT and CDR2 SNEGSKA come from the germline V gene (reference sequence). The CDR3 covers 16 residues.

The chain combines TRBV30 with TRBJ1-5; the D gene is possibly TRBD1 (5 bases). Germline CDR1 reads GTSNPN; CDR2 reads SVGIG (reference sequence). V was shortened by 0 bases and J by 2 bases, with 14 bases between the two germline ends. The CDR3 has 16 residues. CDR3 DNA sequence: TGTGCCTGGAGTGTACACTCCAGAGGGGGCAATCAGCCCCAGCATTTT. Encoded protein: CAWSVHSRGGNQPQHF.

V is TRBV5-1 and J is TRBJ2-1, with D unclear. Trimming stripped 0 bases from V and 0 bases from J, with 10 bases between. CDR1 SGHRS and CDR2 YFSETQ come from the germline V gene. This CDR3 spans 16 amino acids. The CDR3 DNA reads TGCGCCAGCAGCTTGGGAAAGATTAGCTCCTACAATGAGCAGTTCTTC. Its translation: CASSLGKISSYNEQFF.